This T cell receptor (beta chain) appears in the sequencing data of a study of a mutant IDH1 vaccine in newly diagnosed glioma (TCRdb year 2021). Turning to the overall study: Of the approximately 30 treated patients, around 62% were male and approximately 38% were female, and the mean age was approximately 40 years. Before enrollment, most patients had been given radiochemotherapy with temozolomide as standard therapy, while the rest had received either radiotherapy alone or temozolomide alone. Peripheral blood was drawn at six visits: V03 (baseline), V05, V07, V10, V12 and V13. Longitudinal TCRB deep sequencing was performed for about two dozen treated patients wherever samples were available for exploratory analyses. Findings and caveats that apply to the study as a whole: Selection of PBMC samples for TCRB deep sequencing was based on availability. Pseudoprogression appeared unrelated to alterations in the top peripheral T cell clonotypes detected by TCRB sequencing. According to the authors, sample limitations meant that analyses of patient blood samples could not be reproduced. Immune responses induced by the vaccine were seen in 90% to 95% of patients across multiple MHC alleles.

Trimming at the junction amounts to 8 bases on V and 5 bases on J, and the germline ends lie 15 bases apart. From its cysteine to its phenylalanine, the CDR3 spans 13 amino acids. Only the CDR3 portion is preserved as DNA: 39 bases, with reading frame beginning at the first base. As encoded in the germline V gene, CDR1 is SNHLY while CDR2 is FYNNEI. In the case of this clone: The antigen it recognizes is unknown. Per-nucleotide qualities are absent, and no much larger clonotype sits a single base away.

The library was produced with the immunoSEQ multiplex PCR assay. Rearranged TCR beta chain sequences were amplified using the hsTCRB Kit according to the manufacturer's protocol. TCRB libraries were sequenced on an Illumina MiSeq. As for the original processing: Demultiplexing, trimming and gene mapping were performed with the kit vendor's proprietary platform. Not all clones reach the TCRdb copy of this immuneACCESS table, which keeps in-frame sequences only. Checked studies attribute under half of the gap to unresolved V genes and leave the rest unexplained. V, J and clone size are those of that table, while D and trimming were read from the DNA. The sample has about 38,000 clones on record, 75% to 85% of them singletons. Less than 9.5% of the sample comes from the top ten. The time point tag for this specimen amounts to: baseline, week 1 (first vaccination visit). Per the publication, the treatment or condition label means: pre-vaccination baseline after standard-of-care therapy. Newly diagnosed WHO grade 3 or 4 IDH1-mutant astrocytomas showing loss of nuclear ATRX were present in the donors. The samples were drawn from NOA16, a multicentre, single-arm, open-label phase I trial in Germany that tested a mutant IDH1 peptide vaccine in humans for the first time. Blood drawn at visit V03 was used as the baseline sample for immunogenicity testing. Genomic DNA for TCRB sequencing was isolated from EDTA blood with the DNeasy Blood and Tissue Kit.

This receptor chain uses TRBV2 and TRBJ2-5; the D gene cannot be resolved beyond TRBD1 or TRBD2, each matching 5 bases. Material: PBMCs, obtained from a glioma patient treated with radiotherapy, temozolomide or both. This TCR came from a man aged 35-49 years with glioma. Some clones in this sample may be carry-over from other donors' samples. The CDR3 protein: CASRDEEGETQYF. The sequenced DNA is TGTGCCAGCCGGGACGAGGAAGGGGAGACCCAGTACTTC.